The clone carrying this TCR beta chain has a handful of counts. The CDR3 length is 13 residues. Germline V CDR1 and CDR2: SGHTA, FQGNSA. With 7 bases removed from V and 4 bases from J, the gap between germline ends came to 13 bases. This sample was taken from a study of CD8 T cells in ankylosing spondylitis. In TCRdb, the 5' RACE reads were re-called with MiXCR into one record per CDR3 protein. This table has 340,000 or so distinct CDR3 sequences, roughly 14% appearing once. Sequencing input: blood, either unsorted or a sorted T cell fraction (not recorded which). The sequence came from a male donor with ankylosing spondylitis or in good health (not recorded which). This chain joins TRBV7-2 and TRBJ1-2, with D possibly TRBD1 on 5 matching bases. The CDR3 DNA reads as TGTGCCAGCAAAGCGGGACCGTCCTATGGCTACACCTTC. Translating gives CASKAGPSYGYTF.